These 16 T cell receptor beta chains originate from one sample sequenced in a study of T cell changes during pregnancy in multiple sclerosis. Some clones are missing from TCRdb's copy, which holds only in-frame ones; the method was immunoSEQ multiplex PCR. The sample gives around 20,000 clones, less than 95% of which show up once; 0.55% to 0.7% is in the top ten. Material: CD4+ T cells from peripheral blood mononuclear cells, obtained in the third trimester of pregnancy. These receptors originate from a female donor in good health, enrolled as a control in a pregnancy study.

V is TRBV7-9 and J is TRBJ2-7, with 9 bases identical to TRBD1. J was trimmed by 1 base and V by 3 bases; bases with no gene match: 4. Per the germline V gene, CDR1 is SEHNR and CDR2 is FQNEAQ (reference sequence). CDR3 length: 15 residues. Written as DNA, the CDR3 is TGTGCCAGCAGCTTCCAGGGACAGGGATCCTACGAGCAGTACTTC. Translation gives CASSFQGQGSYEQYF.

The chain combines TRBV6-6 with TRBJ2-7, with a tentative D call TRBD2 (7 bases). This CDR3 comprises 15 residues. V gave up 5 bases and J gave up 2 bases, with 16 bases separating them. Germline V CDR1 and CDR2: MNHNY, SVGAGI (reference sequence). CDR3 loop: CASSTKGGYAYEQYF. In nucleotides, the CDR3 is TGTGCCAGCAGTACAAAGGGGGGGTACGCCTACGAGCAGTACTTC.

This clone was observed a handful of times. This chain links TRBV11-2 with TRBJ1-1; 9 bases line up with TRBD1. J lost 5 bases, V lost 4 bases, and 5 bases had no gene match. This CDR3 has 14 residues. CDR1 is SGHAT and CDR2 is FQNNGV in the germline V gene. This CDR3 reads CASSWNRGRTEAFF. DNA of the CDR3: TGTGCCAGCAGCTGGAACAGGGGGCGAACTGAAGCTTTCTTT.

This rearrangement joins TRBV6-1 to TRBJ1-2, with D possibly matching TRBD1 (5 bases). The CDR3 has 13 residues. The V end lost 8 bases, the J end lost 3 bases, and 13 bases lay between the germline ends. CDR1 is MNHNS, CDR2 SASEGT, per germline. CDR3 sequence (DNA): TGTGCCAGCCGGGGACGGGGGGACTATGGCTACACCTTC. Translating it yields CASRGRGDYGYTF.

V gene TRBV6-6 combines with J gene TRBJ1-1, with 9 bases that match TRBD1. The ends lost 0 bases at V and 4 bases at J; junction bases unmatched: 0. This CDR3 has 14 amino acids. The germline V gene has CDR1 MNHNY and CDR2 SVGAGI (reference sequence). CDR3 protein: CASSYSTGGTEAFF. The CDR3 nucleotides read TGTGCCAGCAGTTACTCGACAGGGGGCACTGAAGCTTTCTTT.

The chain couples TRBV7-9 to TRBJ2-7; perhaps TRBD1 as D (6 bases). Per the germline V gene, CDR1 is SEHNR and CDR2 is FQNEAQ (reference sequence). The CDR3 contains 13 residues. V was cut by 2 bases and J by 6 bases, with 11 bases left in between. The CDR3 is CASSLLQGSEQYF. The CDR3 DNA reads as TGTGCCAGCAGCTTATTGCAGGGGTCCGAGCAGTACTTC.

The V call is TRBV7-8, the J call TRBJ2-7; 10 nucleotides agree with TRBD1. V was clipped by 2 bases and J by 3 bases; unmatched bases: 4. CDR3 length: 15 residues. The V gene's germline CDR1 is SGHVS and CDR2 FQNEAQ. CDR3 sequence: CASSLRRDRGYEQYF. CDR3 nucleotides: TGTGCCAGCAGCTTACGTCGGGACAGGGGCTACGAGCAGTACTTC.

The gene calls are TRBV30 and TRBJ1-4; 10 positions match TRBD1. CDR3 length equals 14 residues. Germline V CDR1 and CDR2: GTSNPN, SVGIG (reference sequence). V shed 3 bases, J shed 4 bases, and the junction held 2 bases outside the gene matches. The CDR3 is CAWRGTGVNEKLFF. The CDR3 DNA follows: TGTGCCTGGAGGGGGACAGGGGTTAATGAAAAACTGTTTTTT.

V usage is TRBV2 and J usage is TRBJ2-3; 11 bases fit TRBD2. Germline V gives CDR1 SNHLY, CDR2 FYNNEI. V shed 6 bases, J shed 0 bases, and the junction held 5 bases outside the gene matches. CDR3 length: 16 amino acids. The CDR3 bases are TGTGCCAGCAGAGCACTAGCGGGAGCTAGCACAGATACGCAGTATTTT. Encoded protein: CASRALAGASTDTQYF.

The V and J genes are TRBV5-1 and TRBJ2-1; 10 nucleotides agree with TRBD2. V lost 4 bases to trimming and J lost 4 bases; unmatched junction nucleotides: 5. The CDR3 covers 15 residues. CDR1 and CDR2 from the germline V gene are SGHRS and YFSETQ. This CDR3 reads CASSASGSTYNEQFF. The CDR3 nucleotides read TGCGCCAGCAGCGCTAGCGGGAGTACTTACAATGAGCAGTTCTTC.

This clone was found a few times. CDR3 residues: CASSMPGRGADTQYF. DNA of the CDR3: TGTGCCAGTAGTATGCCCGGCAGGGGGGCAGATACGCAGTATTTT. The J gene is TRBJ2-3, the V gene TRBV19, with D possibly being TRBD1 (7 bases). The CDR3 has 15 amino acids. CDR1 is LNHDA, CDR2 SQIVND, per germline (reference sequence). Trimming left V 3 bases short and J 4 bases short, with 14 bases between.

This clone is labeled as medium-sized. The rearrangement uses TRBV7-2 and TRBJ2-1, with D unresolved. Germline values: CDR1 SGHTA, CDR2 FQGNSA. Trimming removed 5 bases at V and 8 bases at J, with 10 bases between. The CDR3 extends over 12 amino acids. The CDR3 sequence is CASSEPSHEQFF. DNA for the CDR3: TGTGCCAGCAGCGAACCAAGCCATGAGCAGTTCTTC.

This chain links TRBV30 with TRBJ2-1; 10 positions match TRBD1. This CDR3 spans 16 amino acids. After removal of 1 base from V and 1 base from J, the junction contained 4 bases not matched to a gene. The V gene's germline CDR1 is GTSNPN and CDR2 SVGIG (reference sequence). CDR3 sequence reads: CAWSGDRGSSYNEQFF. CDR3 nucleotides: TGTGCCTGGAGTGGGGACAGGGGAAGTTCCTACAATGAGCAGTTCTTC. Based on the CDR3 plus reference TRBV30 and TRBJ2-1, the full variable domain is SQTIHQWPATLVQPVGSPLSLECTVEGTSNPNLYWYRQAAGRGLQLLFYSVGIGQISSEVPQNLSASRPQDRQFILSSKKLLLSDSGFYLCAWSGDRGSSYNEQFFGPGTRLTVL.

V is TRBV19 and J is TRBJ2-6; possibly TRBD1 for D (6 bases). Germline-derived CDR1 and CDR2 are LNHDA and SQIVND (reference sequence). Trimming removed 6 bases at V and 1 base at J, with 10 bases between. The CDR3 totals 15 residues. CDR3 DNA: TGTGCCAGTAGCCCCACAGGGTCTGGGGCCAACGTCCTGACTTTC. This codes for CASSPTGSGANVLTF.

V is TRBV28 and J is TRBJ1-4; 7 positions agree with TRBD1. The CDR3 sequence is 14 residues long. Germline CDR1 and CDR2: MDHEN and SYDVKM. V was clipped by 6 bases and J by 8 bases; unmatched bases: 9. CDR3 protein: CASSLDRVEEKLFF. In DNA, the CDR3 is TGTGCCAGCAGCCTTGACAGGGTCGAGGAAAAACTGTTTTTT.

The chain employs TRBV27 and TRBJ2-7; perhaps TRBD1 as D (5 bases). There are 13 residues in the CDR3. Germline-derived CDR1 and CDR2 are MNHEY and SMNVEV (reference sequence). V dropped 2 bases and J dropped 3 bases, with 8 bases sitting between them. CDR3 in amino acids: CASSLGANYEQYF. CDR3 sequence (DNA): TGTGCCAGCAGTTTAGGGGCTAACTACGAGCAGTACTTC.